This T cell receptor beta chain comes out of a study of control samples from healthy donors and cancer patients. The CDR3 length is 15 residues. CDR1 is LNHDA and CDR2 is SQIVND in the germline V gene (reference sequence). The V gene lost 6 bases and the J gene lost 2 bases, with 17 bases spanning the gap. Assay used: immunoSEQ multiplex PCR; TCRdb lists only in-frame clones, some missing. The sample consists of 180,000 or so clones, about 93% of them appearing once. Source material: blood. The TCR was taken from a woman in her sixties in good health. The rearrangement uses TRBV19 and TRBJ2-7; D is undetermined. The CDR3 coding sequence is TGTGCCAGTAGGAGAGACGTTGGGGTGACCTACGAGCAGTACTTC. The encoded protein is CASRRDVGVTYEQYF. Full variable domain (missing parts from reference TRBV19 and TRBJ2-7): DGGITQSPKYLFRKEGQNVTLSCEQNLNHDAMYWYRQDPGQGLRLIYYSQIVNDFQKGDIAEGYSVSREKKESFPLTVTSAQKNPTAFYLCASRRDVGVTYEQYFGPGTRLTVT.